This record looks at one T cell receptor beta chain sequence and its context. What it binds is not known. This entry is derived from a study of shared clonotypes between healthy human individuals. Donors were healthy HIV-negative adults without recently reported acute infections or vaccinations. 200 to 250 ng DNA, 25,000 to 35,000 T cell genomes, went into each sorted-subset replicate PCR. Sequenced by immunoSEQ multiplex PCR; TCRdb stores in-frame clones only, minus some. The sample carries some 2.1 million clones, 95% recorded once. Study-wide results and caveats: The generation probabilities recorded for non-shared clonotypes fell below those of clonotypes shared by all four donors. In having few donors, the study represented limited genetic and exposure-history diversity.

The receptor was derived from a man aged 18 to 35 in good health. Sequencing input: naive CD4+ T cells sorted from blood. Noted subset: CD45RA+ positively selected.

CDR3 residues: CASSVATALSTDTQYF. CDR3 sequence (DNA): TGTGCCAGCAGCGTAGCTACAGCCCTGAGCACAGATACGCAGTATTTT. The gene calls are TRBV9 and TRBJ2-3; D remains ambiguous. This CDR3 region has 16 residues. Germline V lookup: CDR1 SGDLS, CDR2 YYNGEE. V lost 0 bases and J lost 0, with 11 bases in between.